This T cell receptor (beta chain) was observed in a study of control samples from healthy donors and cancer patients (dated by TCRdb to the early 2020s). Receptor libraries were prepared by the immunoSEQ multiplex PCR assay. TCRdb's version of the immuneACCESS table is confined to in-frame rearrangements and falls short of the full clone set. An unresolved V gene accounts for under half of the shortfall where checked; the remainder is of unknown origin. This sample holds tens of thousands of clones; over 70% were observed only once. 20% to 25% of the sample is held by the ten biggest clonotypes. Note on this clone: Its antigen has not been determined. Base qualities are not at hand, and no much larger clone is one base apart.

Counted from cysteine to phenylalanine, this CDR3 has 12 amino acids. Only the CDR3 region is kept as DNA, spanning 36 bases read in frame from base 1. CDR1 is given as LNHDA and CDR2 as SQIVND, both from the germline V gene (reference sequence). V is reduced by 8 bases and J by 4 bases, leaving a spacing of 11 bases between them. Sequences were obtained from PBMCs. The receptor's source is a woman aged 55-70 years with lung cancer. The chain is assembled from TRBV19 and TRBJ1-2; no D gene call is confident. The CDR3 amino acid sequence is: CASEQESYGYTF. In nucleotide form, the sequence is TGTGCCAGTGAGCAAGAGAGCTATGGCTACACCTTC.